Detailed here is one TCR beta chain. The data originate from a study of blood T cell repertoires in COVID-19. Clones were read by immunoSEQ multiplex PCR, and TCRdb kept only the in-frame ones, dropping some. Counted here are roughly 200,000 clones, 70% to 90% occurring once; the ten biggest clones make up 1.5%. The junction had 11 bases not matched to a gene; V was cut back by 4 bases and J by 2 bases. Germline lookup yields CDR1 SGHRS and CDR2 YFSETQ. This CDR3 is built from 17 residues. What was sequenced was peripheral blood. The chain combines TRBV5-1 with TRBJ2-1; 8 bases are a match to TRBD2. The clonotype originates from a man younger than 35 with active or convalescent COVID-19. This chain's CDR3 is CASSGTLAGLTYNEQFF. In DNA, the CDR3 is TGCGCCAGCAGCGGGACCCTAGCGGGCCTAACCTACAATGAGCAGTTCTTC.